The source of this T cell receptor beta chain is a study of CD8 T cells in Susac syndrome. Findings and caveats of the study: The study conceded that its TCR sequencing and HLA analysis involved relatively few individuals.

After extraction with the RNeasy kit, roughly 0.5 to 1 ug of the RNA was reverse transcribed using random hexamers. Via MiXCR, TCRdb re-called the immunoSEQ multiplex PCR reads, giving one row per CDR3 protein. The table records some 300,000 distinct CDR3 sequences, roughly 90% of them present only once. Trimming cost V 4 bases and J 2 bases, with 15 bases left between them. Germline CDR1 and CDR2: LNHDA and SQIVND (reference sequence). This CDR3 has 15 amino acids. Of note for this clonotype: Its target is not known.

The sequenced sample consisted of CD8+ T cells from PBMCs. This clonotype originated in a human donor with multiple sclerosis. The rearrangement links TRBV19 to TRBJ2-7; perhaps D is TRBD1 or TRBD2 (5 bases each). The CDR3 nucleotides read TGTGCCAGTAGTAGTTGGGGGACCCCCGCCTACGAGCAGTACTTC. Amino acids: CASSSWGTPAYEQYF.